These 8 T cell receptor beta chains share one sample of origin, sequenced in a study of CD8+CD57+ T cells in acquired aplastic anemia. CD8+CD57+ cell expansion had been shown by flow cytometry in patients chosen for sequencing. The use of genomic DNA as template underpinned the TCR beta VDJ and CDR3 profiling. TCRdb re-called the reads through MiXCR, storing one row per CDR3 protein. The table lists about 40,000 distinct CDR3 sequences, roughly 69% of them singletons. The sample comprised sorted CD4+, CD8+, or CD8+CD57+ T cells (not recorded which) from PBMCs. The receptor source for this set is a human donor with aplastic anemia.

Ten or more counts support this clonotype. CDR3 sequence: CASSQDPGLDTQYF. The CDR3 region has the DNA TGCGCCAGCAGCCAAGATCCGGGCCTGGATACGCAGTATTTT. The chain recombines TRBV4-1 with TRBJ2-3, with D hard to call. The germline V gene encodes CDR1 MGHRA and CDR2 YSYEKL. The CDR3 consists of 14 residues. Trimming stripped 0 bases from V and 6 bases from J, with 10 bases between.

The chain combines TRBV2 with TRBJ2-7, with 8 bases identical to TRBD2. This CDR3 spans 14 amino acids. Per the germline V gene, CDR1 is SNHLY and CDR2 is FYNNEI. V gave up 6 bases and J gave up 0 bases; unmatched junction bases: 4. The CDR3 DNA reads as TGTGCCAGCAGGGCTAGCGGGTCCTCCTACGAGCAGTACTTC. Translation: CASRASGSSYEQYF.

The CDR3 spells CASSVGGQSADTQYF. The CDR3 nucleotides read TGTGCCAGCAGCGTAGGGGGACAGAGCGCAGATACGCAGTATTTT. The rearrangement links TRBV9 to TRBJ2-3; 7 bases map to TRBD1. The germline V gene encodes CDR1 SGDLS and CDR2 YYNGEE. V lost 0 bases and J lost 4; bases outside the gene matches: 5. CDR3 length: 15 residues.

This clonotype was observed a few times. This may come from a read error, since a much larger clone is one base off. This chain connects TRBV20-1 to TRBJ2-7, with D uncertain. V was trimmed by 5 bases and J by 4 bases, leaving 9 bases between them. CDR3 length equals 11 residues. CDR1 is DFQATT and CDR2 is SNEGSKA in the germline V gene (reference sequence). CDR3 in amino acids: CSASLLYEQYF. The CDR3 nucleotides read TGCAGTGCTTCCCTGCTTTACGAGCAGTACTTC.

The rearrangement links TRBV7-9 to TRBJ2-5; D might be TRBD2 (5 bases). Germline V lookup: CDR1 SEHNR, CDR2 FQNEAQ (reference sequence). The CDR3 is 13 residues long. The germline V and J ends were trimmed by 3 bases and 1 base, with 6 bases remaining between them. CDR3 sequence (DNA): TGTGCCAGCAGCTTCGGGATCCAAGAGACCCAGTACTTC. Its translation is CASSFGIQETQYF.

The rearrangement joins TRBV9 to TRBJ1-6; 8 bases agree with TRBD1. Per germline, CDR1 SGDLS and CDR2 YYNGEE. Trimming removed 4 bases from V and 6 bases from J; junction bases left unmatched: 6. The CDR3 has 15 residues. DNA for the CDR3: TGTGCCAGCAGCCTTGGGACAGGCAGTAATTCACCCCTCCACTTT. Translating it yields CASSLGTGSNSPLHF.

The chain carries TRBV11-3 and TRBJ2-7, with D perhaps matching TRBD2 (5 bases). The length of the CDR3 is 12 residues. The V gene's germline CDR1 is SGHNT and CDR2 YENEEA. Trimming shortened V by 7 bases and J by 6 bases, and 13 bases separated the two germline ends. The CDR3 sequence is CASTRIRGEQYF. In nucleotides, the CDR3 is TGTGCCAGCACGAGGATTCGGGGCGAGCAGTACTTC.

This chain links TRBV20-1 with TRBJ2-1; 10 bases fit TRBD2. CDR1 is DFQATT and CDR2 is SNEGSKA in the germline V gene (reference sequence). Trimming removed 6 bases from V and 4 bases from J; junction bases left unmatched: 9. The CDR3 totals 15 residues. CDR3 in DNA: TGCAGTGCCAAAGCCCTAGCGGGAGATTACAATGAGCAGTTCTTC. It specifies CSAKALAGDYNEQFF.